The 21 T cell receptor beta chains listed next were all sequenced from one sample in a study of blood T cell repertoires in COVID-19. Libraries were prepared by immunoSEQ multiplex PCR; TCRdb keeps only in-frame clonotypes and omits some of them. The table includes 450,000 or so clones, approximately 90% detected once. What was sequenced was peripheral blood. All receptors derive from a woman in her 40s with COVID-19, enrolled during active disease.

V and J are TRBV28 and TRBJ1-5; no definite D call. Germline CDR1 is MDHEN and CDR2 is SYDVKM. The CDR3 extends over 11 amino acids. The V and J ends lost 4 bases and 11 bases respectively, with 9 bases between them. CDR3 DNA: TGTGCCAGCAGTTATCGGGTAGCCCAGCATTTT. Its protein product is CASSYRVAQHF. The full variable domain, in which reference TRBV28 and TRBJ1-5 provide the parts outside the CDR3, is DVKVTQSSRYLVKRTGEKVFLECVQDMDHENMFWYRQDPGLGLRLIYFSYDVKMKEKGDIPEGYSVSREKKERFSLILESASTNQTSMYLCASSYRVAQHFGDGTRLSIL.

V gene TRBV28 combines with J gene TRBJ1-5; D gene unclear. Trimming took 10 bases from V and 4 from J, leaving 23 bases between them. CDR1 and CDR2 (germline): MDHEN, SYDVKM. The CDR3 is 16 amino acids. The CDR3 DNA is TGTGCCACTACTCCAGTTGCAGGAGGACGGAATCAGCCCCAGCATTTT. This sequence encodes CATTPVAGGRNQPQHF.

This clone was seen once. The V call is TRBV27, the J call TRBJ2-2, with 13 bases fitting TRBD2. Trimming removed 4 bases from V and 1 base from J; junction bases left unmatched: 9. CDR3 size: 19 residues. Germline assignment: CDR1 MNHEY and CDR2 SMNVEV (reference sequence). CDR3 sequence (DNA): TGTGCCAGCAGTTCCGCCGGACTAGCGGGAGTTTGGAACACCGGGGAGCTGTTTTTT. This gives the protein CASSSAGLAGVWNTGELFF.

This clone has just a few counts. The gene calls are TRBV4-1 and TRBJ2-7; TRBD1 agrees at 7 bases. V trimming: 0 bases; J trimming: 7 bases; junction bases outside the gene matches: 18. The CDR3 has 18 residues. Germline V lookup: CDR1 MGHRA, CDR2 YSYEKL. The CDR3 is CASSQEEGAVRSGGEQYF. In DNA form, the CDR3 reads TGCGCCAGCAGCCAAGAAGAGGGGGCAGTTCGATCGGGTGGGGAGCAGTACTTC.

This chain links TRBV7-9 with TRBJ1-2; weak D call: TRBD1 (6 bases). V gave up 5 bases and J gave up 9 bases, with 10 bases separating them. This CDR3 comprises 11 residues. Germline V gives CDR1 SEHNR, CDR2 FQNEAQ (reference sequence). The CDR3 bases are TGTGCCAGCAGCGACAGGATGAGCTACACCTTC. Translating it yields CASSDRMSYTF.

J is TRBJ1-2 and V is TRBV29-1; a possible D gene is TRBD1 (5 bases). The CDR3 loop spans 11 amino acids. Germline CDR1 reads SQVTM; CDR2 reads ANQGSEA. The V gene lost 3 bases and the J gene lost 8 bases, with 10 bases spanning the gap. For the CDR3, the DNA is TGCAGCGTTGATCGCGGGGCAGGCTACACCTTC. As protein: CSVDRGAGYTF.

The V and J genes are TRBV7-9 and TRBJ2-3; TRBD1 aligns across 7 bases. Unmatched junction bases numbered 7, after V lost 4 bases and J lost 9 bases. There are 13 residues in the CDR3. CDR1 and CDR2 from the germline V gene are SEHNR and FQNEAQ (reference sequence). CDR3 amino acids: CASSSKGAETQYF. CDR3 in DNA: TGTGCCAGCAGCTCTAAGGGGGCCGAGACGCAGTATTTT.

This chain joins TRBV27 and TRBJ1-2; tentative D call: TRBD1 (5 bases). CDR1 and CDR2 from the germline V gene are MNHEY and SMNVEV (reference sequence). This CDR3 has 13 residues. Trimming cost V 2 bases and J 8 bases, with 12 bases left between them. CDR3 nucleotide sequence: TGTGCCAGCAGTTTAAGGGGTAGCTGGGGCTACACCTTC. Translating gives CASSLRGSWGYTF.

CDR3 in DNA: TGCGCCAGCAGCCAAGATGAAGGCGGGGAAAAACTGTTTTTT. Translating gives CASSQDEGGEKLFF. The chain carries TRBV4-1 and TRBJ1-4; no clear D gene. The CDR3 extends over 14 amino acids. Germline CDR1 is MGHRA and CDR2 is YSYEKL. The germline V and J ends were trimmed by 0 bases and 8 bases, with 10 bases remaining between them.

This clone has just one count. Within the sample, other DNA sequences also encode this same CDR3. The rearrangement links TRBV9 to TRBJ1-1; D perhaps matches TRBD1 (6 bases). Germline V gene data show CDR1 as SGDLS and CDR2 as YYNGEE. V was trimmed by 0 bases and J by 5 bases, leaving 8 bases between them. This CDR3 comprises 13 residues. In DNA, the CDR3 is TGTGCCAGCAGCGTAGACAGGGTGACTGAAGCTTTCTTT. Protein sequence: CASSVDRVTEAFF.

The V call is TRBV5-6, the J call TRBJ1-1; D is perhaps TRBD1 (6 bases). The CDR3 is 9 residues long. Looked up from germline, CDR1 is SGHDT and CDR2 is YYEEEE. Between the trimmed V and J ends, which lost 4 bases and 11 bases, there was a span of 6 bases. This chain's CDR3 is CASSQGAFF. Written as DNA, the CDR3 is TGTGCCAGCAGCCAGGGGGCTTTCTTT.

CDR3 protein: CASSYVPNDRGGYTF. The CDR3 DNA is TGTGCCAGCAGTTACGTCCCTAACGACAGGGGTGGCTACACCTTC. V gene TRBV6-6 combines with J gene TRBJ1-2; 8 nucleotides line up with TRBD1. This CDR3 spans 15 amino acids. Per the germline V gene, CDR1 is MNHNY and CDR2 is SVGAGI (reference sequence). The V and J ends lost 2 bases and 7 bases, in that order; junction bases with no gene match: 9.

The chain uses TRBV27 and TRBJ2-1; 9 positions agree with TRBD2. Germline V gives CDR1 MNHEY, CDR2 SMNVEV (reference sequence). Germline trimming cut 8 bases from V and 6 bases from J; bases unmatched to any gene: 14. The length of the CDR3 is 16 residues. The CDR3 loop is CASALIGRREGNEQFF. As DNA, the CDR3 is TGTGCCAGCGCCCTCATCGGGAGGCGGGAGGGCAATGAGCAGTTCTTC.

This sequence joins TRBV7-3 and TRBJ1-1; D gene ambiguous. The V gene's germline CDR1 is SGHTA and CDR2 FQGTGA. This CDR3 comprises 13 residues. The V and J ends lost 3 bases and 3 bases respectively, with 8 bases between them. The CDR3: CASSFYRDTEAFF. The CDR3 coding sequence is TGTGCCAGCAGCTTTTACCGGGACACTGAAGCTTTCTTT.

This clone has only one observation. The junction does not match germline at one end; this may be a read error. The rearrangement uses TRBV28 and TRBJ1-3; D gene ambiguous. CDR3 length: 11 amino acids. From germline, CDR1 is MDHEN and CDR2 SYDVKM. CDR3 sequence reads: CASRSVNTIYF. As DNA, the CDR3 is TGTGCCAGCAGATCTGTAAACACCATATATTTT.

The V gene is TRBV19, the J gene TRBJ2-1; D remains ambiguous. From germline, CDR1 is LNHDA and CDR2 SQIVND (reference sequence). V gave up 0 bases and J gave up 14 bases, with 14 bases separating them. The CDR3 runs to 13 residues. The CDR3 DNA sequence: TGTGCCAGTAGTATAGACCCGGAGCTTAACAAGTTCTTC. Protein sequence: CASSIDPELNKFF.

This sequence joins TRBV2 and TRBJ1-1; weak D call: TRBD1 (5 bases). CDR3 size: 12 residues. Trimming shortened V by 10 bases and J by 5 bases, and 14 bases separated the two germline ends. Germline CDR1 reads SNHLY; CDR2 reads FYNNEI. The CDR3 reads CATYAQGTEAFF. CDR3 bases: TGTGCCACCTACGCTCAGGGAACTGAAGCTTTCTTT.

This clone was recorded a few times. The chain couples TRBV9 to TRBJ1-3; 7 bases agree with TRBD1. V lost 0 bases, J lost 0 bases, and 0 bases stayed unmatched. Per the germline V gene, CDR1 is SGDLS and CDR2 is YYNGEE. CDR3 length equals 15 residues. Written as DNA, the CDR3 is TGTGCCAGCAGCGTAGGGACAGGCTCTGGAAACACCATATATTTT. Encoded protein: CASSVGTGSGNTIYF.

The chain couples TRBV9 to TRBJ1-3; perhaps TRBD1 as D (6 bases). The CDR3 is 15 amino acids. CDR1 is SGDLS and CDR2 is YYNGEE in the germline V gene. The ends were cut back, 0 bases at V and 6 bases at J, with 13 bases in the middle. CDR3 in DNA: TGTGCCAGCAGCGTAGGGCAGGGGTCAGTAAACACCATATATTTT. It encodes CASSVGQGSVNTIYF.

This sequence joins TRBV7-9 and TRBJ1-3; D might be TRBD1 (5 bases). CDR1 and CDR2 from the germline V gene are SEHNR and FQNEAQ (reference sequence). The germline V and J ends were trimmed by 8 bases and 0 bases, with 8 bases remaining between them. This CDR3 has 13 amino acids. The DNA of the CDR3 is TGTGCCAGCGGGGGGGTCTCTGGAAACACCATATATTTT. It codes for CASGGVSGNTIYF.

CDR3 in DNA: TGTGCCAGCAGCCACTTGGCGGGGCCTAACACCGGGGAGCTGTTTTTT. It translates to CASSHLAGPNTGELFF. The J gene is TRBJ2-2, the V gene TRBV28; possibly TRBD2 for D (6 bases). The CDR3 has 16 amino acids. Germline V gene lookup returns CDR1 MDHEN and CDR2 SYDVKM. The ends were cut back, 6 bases at V and 2 bases at J, with 16 bases in the middle.